The 5 T cell receptor beta chains presented below share a single source sample, sequenced in a study of blood T cell repertoires in COVID-19. Sequencing was performed with immunoSEQ multiplex PCR; in TCRdb, only in-frame clones are kept and a portion is missing. The table records tens of thousands of clones, 70% to 90% of them present only once. Sequenced: peripheral blood. These TCRs come from an elderly woman with acute or convalescent COVID-19.

This clone was detected once. This chain uses TRBV5-1 with TRBJ2-1; possible D gene TRBD1, 5 bases. Germline V gene data show CDR1 as SGHRS and CDR2 as YFSETQ. The V end lost 4 bases, the J end lost 1 base, and 15 bases lay between the germline ends. This CDR3 region has 16 residues. The CDR3 protein is CASSLGAQPSYNEQFF. In nucleotides, the CDR3 is TGCGCCAGCAGCCTTGGGGCTCAACCTTCCTACAATGAGCAGTTCTTC.

This CDR3 reads CASGLGGLNTEAFF. The CDR3 coding sequence is TGTGCTAGTGGGCTGGGGGGTTTGAACACTGAAGCTTTCTTT. The gene calls are TRBV12-5 and TRBJ1-1; weak D call: TRBD1 (5 bases). The CDR3 loop spans 14 amino acids. CDR1 and CDR2 (germline): LGHNT, FRNRAP. Trimming pared 6 bases from V and 0 bases from J, leaving 11 bases between.

The rearrangement uses TRBV7-2 and TRBJ2-7; TRBD1 matches 9 bases. Germline V gene sequence: CDR1 SGHTA, CDR2 FQGNSA. CDR3 length equals 17 residues. V gave up 6 bases and J gave up 3 bases; unmatched junction bases: 15. DNA of the CDR3: TGTGCCAGCAGTCAAAGGGGTCGGGACAGGGTCTTCTACGAGCAGTACTTC. The encoded protein is CASSQRGRDRVFYEQYF.

About this clone itself: The junction differs from germline at one of its ends, possibly a read error. The J gene is TRBJ2-7, the V gene TRBV7-7, with a possible D match to TRBD1 (5 bases). The CDR3 loop spans 15 amino acids. Per germline, CDR1 SSHAT and CDR2 FNYEAQ (reference sequence). In nucleotides, the CDR3 is TGTGCTAGCAGCTTAACACCAACAGGCCTCTCCGAGCAGTACTTC. Translated, it gives CASSLTPTGLSEQYF.

V usage is TRBV10-3 and J usage is TRBJ1-2; possible D gene TRBD1, 5 bases. The CDR3 runs to 14 residues. CDR1 and CDR2 (germline): ENHRY, SYGVKD. V was pared by 4 bases and J by 3 bases, with 12 bases between. CDR3 amino acids: CAISAPGGDYGYTF. The CDR3 nucleotides read TGTGCCATCAGTGCCCCCGGGGGAGACTATGGCTACACCTTC.